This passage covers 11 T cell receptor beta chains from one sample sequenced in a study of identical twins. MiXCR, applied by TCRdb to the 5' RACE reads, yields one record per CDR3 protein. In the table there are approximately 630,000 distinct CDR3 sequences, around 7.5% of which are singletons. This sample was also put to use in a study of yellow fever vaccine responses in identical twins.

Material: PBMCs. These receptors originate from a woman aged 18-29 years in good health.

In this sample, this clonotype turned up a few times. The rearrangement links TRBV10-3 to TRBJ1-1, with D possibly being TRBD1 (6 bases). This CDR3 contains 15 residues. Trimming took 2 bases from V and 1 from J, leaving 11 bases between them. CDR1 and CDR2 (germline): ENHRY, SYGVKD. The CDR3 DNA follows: TGTGCCATCAGTGAGCCACAGGGCCAGAACACTGAAGCTTTCTTT. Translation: CAISEPQGQNTEAFF.

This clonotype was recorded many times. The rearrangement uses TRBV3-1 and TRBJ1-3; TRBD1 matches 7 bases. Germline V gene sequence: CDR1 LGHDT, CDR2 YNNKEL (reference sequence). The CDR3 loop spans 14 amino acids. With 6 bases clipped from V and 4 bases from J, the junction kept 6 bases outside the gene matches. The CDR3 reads CASRMTGSGNTIYF. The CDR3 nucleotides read TGTGCCAGCAGGATGACAGGGAGCGGAAACACCATATATTTT.

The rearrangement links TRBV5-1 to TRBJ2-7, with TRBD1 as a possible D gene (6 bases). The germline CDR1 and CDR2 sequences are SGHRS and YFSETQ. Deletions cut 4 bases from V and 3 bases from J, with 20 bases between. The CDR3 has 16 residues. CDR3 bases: TGCGCCAGCAGCGGTTCCGGGACACTGACAAGCTACGAGCAGTACTTC. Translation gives CASSGSGTLTSYEQYF.

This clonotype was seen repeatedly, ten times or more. In DNA, the CDR3 is TGTGCCAGCTCACCACTGGGAGGGCTAGCGGGAGTCTACGAGCAGTACTTC. Translation: CASSPLGGLAGVYEQYF. The chain carries TRBV18 and TRBJ2-7, with 10 nucleotides matching TRBD2. The CDR3 totals 17 residues. CDR1 is KGHSH, CDR2 LQKENI, per germline. The J segment lost 3 bases and the V segment lost 1 base, leaving 9 bases of the junction unmatched.

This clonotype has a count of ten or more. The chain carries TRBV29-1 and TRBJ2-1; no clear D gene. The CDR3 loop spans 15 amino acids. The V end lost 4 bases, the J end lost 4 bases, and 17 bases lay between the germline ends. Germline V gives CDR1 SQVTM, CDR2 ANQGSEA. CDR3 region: CSVAVSSALYNEQFF. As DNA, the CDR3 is TGCAGCGTTGCGGTCAGCTCCGCCCTTTACAATGAGCAGTTCTTC.

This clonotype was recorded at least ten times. CDR3 protein: CASSEASGSSNEQFF. The CDR3 DNA sequence: TGTGCCAGCAGTGAAGCTAGCGGGAGTTCAAATGAGCAGTTCTTC. The genes are TRBV6-4 and TRBJ2-1; TRBD2 matches at 10 bases. CDR1 MRHNA and CDR2 SNTAGT come from the germline V gene. J gave up 7 bases and V 3 bases, and 6 bases lay outside the gene matches. The CDR3 is made up of 15 amino acids.

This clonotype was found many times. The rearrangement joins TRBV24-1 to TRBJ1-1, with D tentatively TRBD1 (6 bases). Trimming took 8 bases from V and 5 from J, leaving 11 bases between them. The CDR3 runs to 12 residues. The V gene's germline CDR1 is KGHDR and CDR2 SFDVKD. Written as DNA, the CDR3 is TGTGCCACCATACAAACAGGGACTGAAGCTTTCTTT. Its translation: CATIQTGTEAFF.

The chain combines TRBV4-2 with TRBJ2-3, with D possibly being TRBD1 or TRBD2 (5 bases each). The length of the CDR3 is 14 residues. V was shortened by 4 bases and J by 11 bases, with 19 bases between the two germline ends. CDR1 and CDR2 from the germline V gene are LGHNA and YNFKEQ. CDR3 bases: TGTGCCAGCAGCCCGGAGAGTGGGGCTCGGGAGCAGTATTTT. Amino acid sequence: CASSPESGAREQYF.

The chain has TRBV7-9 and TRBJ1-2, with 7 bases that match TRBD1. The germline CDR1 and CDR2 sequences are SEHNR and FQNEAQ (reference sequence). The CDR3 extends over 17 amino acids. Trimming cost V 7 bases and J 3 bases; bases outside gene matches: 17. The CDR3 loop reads CASTLPGQSSGDYGYTF. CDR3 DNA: TGTGCCAGCACCCTACCGGGACAGTCTTCTGGGGACTATGGCTACACCTTC.

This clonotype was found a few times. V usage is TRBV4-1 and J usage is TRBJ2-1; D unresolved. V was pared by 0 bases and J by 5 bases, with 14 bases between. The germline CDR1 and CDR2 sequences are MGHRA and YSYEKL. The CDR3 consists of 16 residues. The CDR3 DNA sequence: TGCGCCAGCAGCCAAGATGGGCAGGCCACACACAATGAGCAGTTCTTC. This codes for CASSQDGQATHNEQFF.

The CDR3 nucleotides read TGTGCCAGCAGGTTACAGGGAGATACGCAGTATTTT. It translates to CASRLQGDTQYF. The rearrangement uses TRBV4-2 and TRBJ2-3, with TRBD1 as a possible D gene (6 bases). The CDR3 covers 12 residues. CDR1 and CDR2 (germline): LGHNA, YNFKEQ. V lost 6 bases to trimming and J lost 5 bases, with 9 bases between them.